This T cell receptor beta chain is from a study of cytomegalovirus exposure and HLA in healthy donors. The germline CDR1 and CDR2 sequences are SEHNR and FQNEAQ (reference sequence). V lost 2 bases and J lost 8; bases outside the gene matches: 10. The CDR3 runs 15 residues. 13 Jbeta primers and 60 Vbeta primers were used for the PCR. Only in-frame clones appear in the TCRdb table, and some are missing; sequencing was by immunoSEQ multiplex PCR. The table records about 65,000 clones, about 72% of them present only once. This clonotype originated in a girl aged 10 to 17 in good health and CMV-seropositive. The sequenced sample was PBMCs. J is TRBJ1-2 and V is TRBV7-9; 8 bases are a match to TRBD1. CDR3 in amino acids: CASSLRQGREEGYTF. CDR3 nucleotide sequence: TGTGCCAGCAGCTTAAGACAGGGGCGAGAGGAGGGCTACACCTTC.